Listed here are 23 T cell receptor beta chains from one sample, sequenced in a study of shared clonotypes between healthy human individuals. Naivety among CD8 cells was defined by CD45RO negativity and positive CCR7 selection, thereby excluding terminally differentiated effector memory CD45RA+ cells. Libraries were prepared by immunoSEQ multiplex PCR; TCRdb keeps only in-frame clonotypes and omits some of them. In the table there are about 2.2 million clones, 80% to 95% of which are singletons. Sequenced material: naive CD8+ T cells from PBMCs. The receptors derive from a man aged 18 to 29 in good health. Some clones in this sample may be carry-over from other donors' samples.

The rearrangement links TRBV28 to TRBJ2-1, with D possibly matching TRBD2 (6 bases). Germline assignment: CDR1 MDHEN and CDR2 SYDVKM. The ends were cut back, 2 bases at V and 7 bases at J, with 15 bases in the middle. The CDR3 contains 15 residues. This CDR3 is CASSLGSGPENEQFF. CDR3 nucleotide sequence: TGTGCCAGCAGTTTAGGTAGCGGCCCTGAGAATGAGCAGTTCTTC.

The V gene is TRBV27, the J gene TRBJ2-7; D is perhaps TRBD1 (6 bases). Deletions cut 1 base from V and 2 bases from J, with 12 bases between. This CDR3 has 15 residues. Germline assignment: CDR1 MNHEY and CDR2 SMNVEV (reference sequence). Here the CDR3 DNA reads TGTGCCAGCAGTTTATTAAAGACAGGTGCCTACGAGCAGTACTTC. It encodes CASSLLKTGAYEQYF.

V and J are TRBV28 and TRBJ2-7; the D gene is possibly TRBD2 (6 bases). CDR3 length: 12 residues. In germline, CDR1 is MDHEN, CDR2 SYDVKM. V was pared by 4 bases and J by 7 bases, with 11 bases between. The CDR3 nucleotides are TGTGCCAGCAGTTGGGGGGAAGGGGAGCAGTACTTC. Translation: CASSWGEGEQYF.

V gene TRBV13 combines with J gene TRBJ2-1, with a weak D call TRBD1 (6 bases). The CDR3 covers 15 residues. CDR1 PRHDT and CDR2 FYEKMQ come from the germline V gene (reference sequence). The V end was cut by 5 bases, the J end by 3 bases, with 14 bases between. CDR3 loop: CASSARTDLYNEQFF. The CDR3 DNA reads TGTGCCAGCAGCGCCCGGACAGACCTCTACAATGAGCAGTTCTTC.

The chain couples TRBV28 to TRBJ2-5; 9 nucleotides align to TRBD1. The CDR3 contains 15 residues. CDR1 MDHEN and CDR2 SYDVKM come from the germline V gene. The junction had 6 bases not matched to a gene; V was cut back by 3 bases and J by 4 bases. This CDR3 reads CASSFRTGAPETQYF. DNA of the CDR3: TGTGCCAGCAGTTTCAGGACAGGGGCCCCAGAGACCCAGTACTTC.

The V and J genes are TRBV4-1 and TRBJ2-1, with 8 bases aligning to TRBD2. V dropped 4 bases and J dropped 2; count of bases not matched to a gene: 4. Germline-derived CDR1 and CDR2 are MGHRA and YSYEKL. The CDR3 has 15 residues. CDR3 sequence reads: CASSRLSGAYNEQFF. CDR3 sequence (DNA): TGCGCCAGCAGCCGACTTAGCGGGGCCTACAATGAGCAGTTCTTC.

The chain links TRBV11-2 to TRBJ2-4, with TRBD1 matching over 11 bases. Germline-derived CDR1 and CDR2 are SGHAT and FQNNGV. This CDR3 has 16 residues. V shed 1 base and J 6 bases; nucleotides not matched to a gene: 5. The CDR3 spells CASSLAKGQGANIQYF. The CDR3 DNA follows: TGTGCCAGCAGCTTAGCGAAAGGACAGGGGGCAAACATTCAGTACTTC.

The rearrangement links TRBV19 to TRBJ2-6; no reliable D call. V was clipped by 5 bases and J by 0 bases, with 14 bases between them. This CDR3 contains 17 residues. Germline V CDR1 and CDR2: LNHDA, SQIVND (reference sequence). The CDR3 coding sequence is TGTGCCAGTAGTCCAGGCCGCTCAAGCTCTGGGGCCAACGTCCTGACTTTC. It yields the protein CASSPGRSSSGANVLTF.

The genes are TRBV11-3 and TRBJ2-1; 9 bases line up with TRBD2. CDR1 SGHNT and CDR2 YENEEA come from the germline V gene. V was pared by 1 base and J by 9 bases, with 13 bases of the junction left unmatched. This CDR3 contains 17 residues. CDR3 in amino acids: CASSLVFGGRELGEQFF. The CDR3 DNA reads as TGTGCCAGCAGCTTAGTGTTTGGCGGGAGGGAGCTCGGTGAGCAGTTCTTC.

J is TRBJ2-1 and V is TRBV11-2, with TRBD2 matching 11 bases. Germline loops: CDR1 SGHAT, CDR2 FQNNGV. This CDR3 has 15 amino acids. The V and J ends lost 4 bases and 6 bases, in that order; junction bases with no gene match: 5. The CDR3 sequence: CASSWSGTSGNEQFF. The CDR3, as DNA: TGTGCCAGCAGCTGGTCCGGGACTAGCGGCAATGAGCAGTTCTTC.

The gene calls are TRBV6-5 and TRBJ1-1; 8 bases fit TRBD1. J gave up 5 bases and V 5 bases, and 10 bases lay outside the gene matches. The CDR3 totals 15 residues. Germline V CDR1 and CDR2: MNHEY, SVGAGI. The CDR3 nucleotides are TGTGCCAGCAGTAACCCGGACAGGGAGACGACTGAAGCTTTCTTT. As protein: CASSNPDRETTEAFF.

This clone has a single count. The chain uses TRBV7-9 and TRBJ1-4; no clear D. This CDR3 is built from 14 residues. V lost 3 bases and J lost 3, with 8 bases in between. Germline V lookup: CDR1 SEHNR, CDR2 FQNEAQ (reference sequence). The CDR3 is CASSFPAANEKLFF. The CDR3 coding sequence is TGTGCCAGCAGCTTTCCGGCGGCTAATGAAAAACTGTTTTTT.

The chain combines TRBV6-1 with TRBJ2-5; possibly TRBD1 for D (6 bases). CDR1 is MNHNS, CDR2 SASEGT, per germline. The germline V and J ends were trimmed by 2 bases and 6 bases, with 10 bases remaining between them. CDR3 size: 13 residues. The CDR3 DNA reads TGTGCCAGCAGTGAAACAGGGTCACAGACCCAGTACTTC. It specifies CASSETGSQTQYF.

The V and J genes are TRBV27 and TRBJ1-4, with D hard to call. There are 13 residues in the CDR3. V was cut by 3 bases and J by 8 bases, with 10 bases left in between. CDR1 MNHEY and CDR2 SMNVEV come from the germline V gene (reference sequence). Here the CDR3 reads CASSFSSGEKLFF. CDR3 DNA sequence: TGTGCCAGCAGTTTCTCCAGCGGGGAAAAACTGTTTTTT.

J is TRBJ2-1 and V is TRBV7-9, with a weak D call TRBD1 (6 bases). Germline CDR1 reads SEHNR; CDR2 reads FQNEAQ (reference sequence). Trimming stripped 0 bases from V and 0 bases from J, with 15 bases between. There are 18 residues in the CDR3. The CDR3 loop is CASSLAKPQGYSYNEQFF. In DNA form, the CDR3 reads TGTGCCAGCAGCTTAGCAAAACCACAGGGATACTCCTACAATGAGCAGTTCTTC.

The chain recombines TRBV27 with TRBJ2-3; D unresolved. The germline CDR1 and CDR2 sequences are MNHEY and SMNVEV (reference sequence). This CDR3 contains 19 residues. The V end was cut by 3 bases, the J end by 0 bases, with 22 bases between. The DNA of the CDR3 is TGTGCCAGCAGTTTCCTTAGGACCTTACCCTCTACTAGCACAGATACGCAGTATTTT. Translating gives CASSFLRTLPSTSTDTQYF.

The chain joins TRBV4-3 to TRBJ2-3; possible D gene TRBD2, 6 bases. CDR3 length: 14 residues. The V gene lost 1 base and the J gene lost 5 bases, with 10 bases spanning the gap. CDR1 is LGHNA, CDR2 YSLEER, per germline. CDR3 DNA: TGCGCCAGCAGCCAAGTGGAGGGGCGAGATACGCAGTATTTT. Its translation is CASSQVEGRDTQYF.

The V gene is TRBV7-9, the J gene TRBJ1-2; TRBD1 is a possible D gene (5 bases). The ends were cut back, 5 bases at V and 5 bases at J, with 18 bases in the middle. This CDR3 spans 15 amino acids. Germline V gene sequence: CDR1 SEHNR, CDR2 FQNEAQ (reference sequence). The DNA of the CDR3 is TGTGCCAGCAGCCTCCTTCCGGGGGGGGTATATGGCTACACCTTC. As protein: CASSLLPGGVYGYTF.

V and J are TRBV18 and TRBJ1-1; D ambiguous. The length of the CDR3 is 15 residues. Trimming took 4 bases from V and 5 from J, leaving 17 bases between them. The V gene's germline CDR1 is KGHSH and CDR2 LQKENI. The CDR3 spells CASSRAPRLGTEAFF. The CDR3 DNA is TGTGCCAGCTCACGGGCGCCCCGATTGGGGACTGAAGCTTTCTTT.

With respect to this clone: Other DNA sequences within the sample encode an identical CDR3. The V gene is TRBV9, the J gene TRBJ2-1; 11 bases line up with TRBD2. This CDR3 has 13 residues. The J segment lost 9 bases and the V segment lost 1 base, leaving 0 bases of the junction unmatched. The V gene's germline CDR1 is SGDLS and CDR2 YYNGEE. The CDR3 coding sequence is TGTGCCAGCAGCGTAACTAGCGGGAGTGAGCAGTTCTTC. It is translated as CASSVTSGSEQFF.

V is TRBV6-4 and J is TRBJ2-6; 8 bases are a match to TRBD1. J was trimmed by 0 bases and V by 4 bases; bases with no gene match: 2. This CDR3 is built from 16 residues. Germline-derived CDR1 and CDR2 are MRHNA and SNTAGT. The CDR3 here is CASSVTGGSGANVLTF. As DNA, the CDR3 is TGTGCCAGCAGTGTCACAGGGGGCTCTGGGGCCAACGTCCTGACTTTC.

The rearrangement links TRBV6-1 to TRBJ1-2; D is possibly TRBD1 (5 bases). Trimming shortened V by 3 bases and J by 3 bases, and 8 bases separated the two germline ends. This CDR3 is built from 13 residues. Germline CDR1 MNHNS, CDR2 SASEGT. The CDR3 spells CASSDRAYYGYTF. CDR3 coding DNA: TGTGCCAGCAGTGACAGGGCGTACTATGGCTACACCTTC.

The chain carries TRBV27 and TRBJ2-1, with D perhaps TRBD2 (5 bases). Germline V gives CDR1 MNHEY, CDR2 SMNVEV (reference sequence). V was pared by 3 bases and J by 8 bases, with 17 bases between. CDR3 length equals 15 residues. The CDR3 loop is CASSFLPGWGDEQFF. The CDR3 region has the DNA TGTGCCAGCAGTTTCCTTCCGGGGTGGGGAGATGAGCAGTTCTTC.